One sample yielded the 26 T cell receptor beta chains listed below, sequenced in a study of OX40 agonist ivuxolimab in advanced cancers. Data came from immunoSEQ multiplex PCR; TCRdb stores just in-frame clones and leaves some out. The data hold some 45,000 clones, with approximately 80% observed a single time. Material: CD4+ or CD8+ T cells sorted from blood, obtained in a trial of the OX40 agonist ivuxolimab. These receptors were obtained from an adult with an advanced solid tumor such as melanoma, head and neck, liver or kidney cancer.

V and J are TRBV9 and TRBJ2-5; D remains unclear. CDR1 is SGDLS, CDR2 YYNGEE, per germline. V lost 0 bases, J lost 0 bases, and 9 bases lay in between. CDR3 length: 15 amino acids. CDR3 loop: CASSVEAADQETQYF. DNA for the CDR3: TGTGCCAGCAGCGTAGAGGCGGCTGACCAAGAGACCCAGTACTTC.

This sequence joins TRBV7-9 and TRBJ1-1, with no clear D. CDR3 length: 15 amino acids. Per germline, CDR1 SEHNR and CDR2 FQNEAQ (reference sequence). Trimming pared 4 bases from V and 0 bases from J, leaving 12 bases between. CDR3 nucleotide sequence: TGTGCCAGCAGCTCAAAAGATGGAATGAACACTGAAGCTTTCTTT. This encodes CASSSKDGMNTEAFF.

In its sample, this clone was seen once. The gene calls are TRBV7-8 and TRBJ2-7, with 9 bases fitting TRBD2. Germline CDR1 reads SGHVS; CDR2 reads FQNEAQ. The CDR3 contains 15 residues. The junction had 4 bases not matched to a gene; V was cut back by 4 bases and J by 0 bases. This CDR3 is CASSSTSGPSYEQYF. The CDR3 DNA is TGTGCCAGCAGCTCGACTAGCGGACCCTCCTACGAGCAGTACTTC. The whole variable domain, filled in from reference TRBV7-8 and TRBJ2-7, reads GAGVSQSPRYKVAKRGQDVALRCDPISGHVSLFWYQQALGQGPEFLTYFQNEAQLDKSGLPSDRFFAERPEGSVSTLKIQRTQQEDSAVYLCASSSTSGPSYEQYFGPGTRLTVT.

The genes are TRBV19 and TRBJ2-3, with TRBD2 matching 8 bases. Trimming took 0 bases from V and 5 from J; bases not matched to a gene: 7. This CDR3 is 16 amino acids long. Per germline, CDR1 LNHDA and CDR2 SQIVND (reference sequence). CDR3 nucleotides: TGTGCCAGTAGTATAGATCGCGGGGGGTTGGGAGATACGCAGTATTTT. Protein sequence: CASSIDRGGLGDTQYF.

The rearrangement uses TRBV7-2 and TRBJ1-2; possible D gene TRBD1, 5 bases. Trimming removed 5 bases from V and 8 bases from J, with 21 bases in between. From germline, CDR1 is SGHTA and CDR2 FQGNSA. The CDR3 is 15 residues long. The CDR3 nucleotides are TGTGCCAGCAGCGGCCGGGGGAGGGAGTTGGGCGGCTACACCTTC. Its protein product is CASSGRGRELGGYTF.

V gene TRBV5-6 combines with J gene TRBJ1-1, with D possibly being TRBD1 (5 bases). Germline CDR1 SGHDT, CDR2 YYEEEE. The CDR3 length is 13 residues. V was clipped by 0 bases and J by 3 bases, with 6 bases between them. CDR3 in DNA: TGTGCCAGCAGCTTGGCGGGGCACACTGAAGCTTTCTTT. Its protein is CASSLAGHTEAFF.

The CDR3: CASSYGTNDYEQYF. The CDR3 DNA reads TGTGCCAGCAGTTACGGGACAAATGATTACGAGCAGTACTTC. The rearrangement uses TRBV27 and TRBJ2-5, with D perhaps TRBD1 (6 bases). The J call could be wrong; TRBJ2-7 is a better fit for the DNA end. The V gene's germline CDR1 is MNHEY and CDR2 SMNVEV (reference sequence). The CDR3 is 14 amino acids.

V is TRBV5-1 and J is TRBJ1-2; possible D gene TRBD1, 6 bases. V lost 4 bases to trimming and J lost 6 bases, with 16 bases between them. Per germline, CDR1 SGHRS and CDR2 YFSETQ. The CDR3 has 14 amino acids. CDR3 in amino acids: CASSLQGDLHGYTF. Here the CDR3 DNA reads TGCGCCAGCAGCCTACAGGGAGATCTTCATGGCTACACCTTC. Full variable domain (rest looked up from reference TRBV5-1 and TRBJ1-2): KAGVTQTPRYLIKTRGQQVTLSCSPISGHRSVSWYQQTPGQGLQFLFEYFSETQRNKGNFPGRFSGRQFSNSRSEMNVSTLELGDSALYLCASSLQGDLHGYTFGSGTRLTVV.

The chain links TRBV18 to TRBJ1-1, with 8 bases lining up with TRBD1. The ends lost 6 bases at V and 5 bases at J; junction bases unmatched: 8. Germline-derived CDR1 and CDR2 are KGHSH and LQKENI. The CDR3 covers 14 residues. The CDR3 DNA sequence: TGTGCCAGCTCCAAGACAGGGGATGGGACTGAAGCTTTCTTT. Translating gives CASSKTGDGTEAFF.

This chain uses TRBV7-9 with TRBJ2-5, with TRBD1 identical over 10 bases. This CDR3 has 15 residues. The trim removed 2 bases at V and 3 bases at J, leaving 3 bases unmatched. Germline CDR1 reads SEHNR; CDR2 reads FQNEAQ (reference sequence). CDR3: CASSLYGTGEETQYF. The CDR3 DNA follows: TGTGCCAGCAGCTTATACGGGACAGGGGAAGAGACCCAGTACTTC.

This sequence joins TRBV6-5 and TRBJ1-5, with D possibly TRBD1 on 5 matching bases. V was clipped by 6 bases and J by 10 bases, with 13 bases between them. CDR1 and CDR2 (germline): MNHEY, SVGAGI. The CDR3 consists of 12 residues. This CDR3 is CASSLGLPPQHF. CDR3 nucleotide sequence: TGTGCCAGCAGCTTGGGGCTGCCTCCCCAGCATTTT.

CDR3 protein: CASSSGARDARLEAFF. CDR3 nucleotides: TGTGCCAGCAGTTCCGGGGCAAGGGACGCTCGACTGGAAGCTTTCTTT. V gene TRBV6-6 combines with J gene TRBJ1-1; D is possibly TRBD1 (5 bases). CDR3 length: 16 amino acids. CDR1 MNHNY and CDR2 SVGAGI come from the germline V gene (reference sequence). Trimming removed 4 bases at V and 8 bases at J, with 23 bases between.

Here the CDR3 reads CASSPPSTDTQYF. The DNA for the CDR3 is TGTGCCAGCTCACCCCCTAGCACAGATACGCAGTATTTT. This sequence joins TRBV18 and TRBJ2-3; D gene uncertain. V lost 3 bases to trimming and J lost 0 bases, with 4 bases between them. CDR3 length: 13 residues. Germline-derived CDR1 and CDR2 are KGHSH and LQKENI.

CDR3: CASSRTGADNQPQHF. DNA of the CDR3: TGCGCCAGCAGTCGGACAGGGGCAGACAATCAGCCCCAGCATTTT. This chain joins TRBV5-1 and TRBJ1-5; TRBD1 agrees at 9 bases. V lost 5 bases and J lost 3; bases outside the gene matches: 6. The V gene's germline CDR1 is SGHRS and CDR2 YFSETQ. The CDR3 covers 15 residues.

This clone was seen once. The chain combines TRBV5-5 with TRBJ1-5; TRBD1 agrees at 8 bases. V trimming: 4 bases; J trimming: 5 bases; junction bases outside the gene matches: 8. The CDR3 extends over 15 amino acids. Germline CDR1 SGHKS, CDR2 YYEKEE (reference sequence). CDR3 amino acids: CASSPTQGAYQPQHF. The DNA of the CDR3 is TGTGCCAGCAGCCCAACTCAGGGGGCCTATCAGCCCCAGCATTTT.

The gene calls are TRBV5-1 and TRBJ1-1; D is perhaps TRBD1 (6 bases). This CDR3 has 13 residues. Trimming removed 7 bases at V and 1 base at J, with 11 bases between. Germline-derived CDR1 and CDR2 are SGHRS and YFSETQ. Here the CDR3 reads CASRGGSNTEAFF. CDR3 coding DNA: TGCGCCAGCCGAGGGGGGTCGAACACTGAAGCTTTCTTT.

The chain combines TRBV19 with TRBJ1-3, with unresolved D. Germline CDR1 reads LNHDA; CDR2 reads SQIVND (reference sequence). This CDR3 is 14 amino acids long. V lost 3 bases and J 0 bases, leaving 6 bases between the germline ends. For the CDR3, the DNA is TGTGCCAGTAGTATCACATCCTCTGGAAACACCATATATTTT. This gives the protein CASSITSSGNTIYF.

The chain employs TRBV23-1 and TRBJ2-7; no firm D call. TRBV23-1 is labeled an ORF, and its function is uncertain. V was pared by 1 base and J by 6 bases, with 19 bases between. This CDR3 is built from 16 residues. The CDR3 nucleotides are TGCGCCAGCAGTCAATTACGGCAGAGCCCCCTGCGCGAGCAGTACTTC. Its translation is CASSQLRQSPLREQYF.

This chain uses TRBV5-5 with TRBJ2-7, with 7 positions matching TRBD2. The CDR3 runs to 19 residues. The V and J ends lost 4 bases and 0 bases, in that order; junction bases with no gene match: 19. Germline loops: CDR1 SGHKS, CDR2 YYEKEE (reference sequence). The CDR3 DNA follows: TGTGCCAGCAGCCACCAGTTGGGGATTAGCGGGTCCAGCTCCTACGAGCAGTACTTC. Residues: CASSHQLGISGSSSYEQYF.

The chain links TRBV13 to TRBJ2-3, with D possibly matching TRBD1 (6 bases). With 4 bases removed from V and 6 bases from J, the gap between germline ends came to 23 bases. Germline V CDR1 and CDR2: PRHDT, FYEKMQ (reference sequence). The length of the CDR3 is 17 residues. The CDR3 coding sequence is TGTGCCAGCAGCTCCCAAGGGGGACCTATTACCAGGGATACGCAGTATTTT. Translated, it gives CASSSQGGPITRDTQYF. Full variable domain (outside the CDR3, taken from reference TRBV13 and TRBJ2-3): AAGVIQSPRHLIKEKRETATLKCYPIPRHDTVYWYQQGPGQDPQFLISFYEKMQSDKGSIPDRFSAQQFSDYHSELNMSSLELGDSALYFCASSSQGGPITRDTQYFGPGTRLTVL.

The genes are TRBV5-8 and TRBJ2-3; 14 bases align to TRBD2. With V trimmed by 0 bases and J by 4 bases, 7 bases remained unmatched. The CDR3 is 18 amino acids. Germline CDR1 is SGHTS and CDR2 is YDEGEE. The CDR3 sequence: CASSLGLAGGPVADTQYF. The CDR3 region has the DNA TGTGCCAGCAGCTTGGGACTAGCGGGAGGGCCGGTTGCAGATACGCAGTATTTT. Drawing the rest from reference TRBV5-8 and TRBJ2-3, the complete variable domain is EAGVTQSPTHLIKTRGQQATLRCSPISGHTSVYWYQQALGLGLQFLLWYDEGEERNRGNFPPRFSGRQFPNYSSELNVNALELEDSALYLCASSLGLAGGPVADTQYFGPGTRLTVL.

The chain links TRBV7-6 to TRBJ1-4; 8 positions match TRBD1. The germline V gene has CDR1 SGHVS and CDR2 FNYEAQ. The CDR3 loop spans 14 amino acids. With 5 bases clipped from V and 7 bases from J, the junction kept 6 bases outside the gene matches. The CDR3 here is CASSPGQGGEKLFF. Here the CDR3 DNA reads TGTGCCAGCAGCCCAGGACAGGGTGGTGAAAAACTGTTTTTT.

This clone occurred a few times. The chain has TRBV19 and TRBJ2-1; 9 positions match TRBD2. Germline loops: CDR1 LNHDA, CDR2 SQIVND (reference sequence). The CDR3 contains 17 residues. The V and J ends lost 4 bases and 6 bases, in that order; junction bases with no gene match: 13. CDR3 nucleotide sequence: TGTGCCAGTAGTACCCGCCCGTCTAGCGGGGATTCCAATGAGCAGTTCTTC. Its protein product is CASSTRPSSGDSNEQFF. Full variable domain (rest looked up from reference TRBV19 and TRBJ2-1): DGGITQSPKYLFRKEGQNVTLSCEQNLNHDAMYWYRQDPGQGLRLIYYSQIVNDFQKGDIAEGYSVSREKKESFPLTVTSAQKNPTAFYLCASSTRPSSGDSNEQFFGPGTRLTVL.

This chain connects TRBV5-4 to TRBJ2-1; no clear D gene. There are 13 residues in the CDR3. V was shortened by 4 bases and J by 5 bases, with 10 bases between the two germline ends. Germline CDR1 SGHNT, CDR2 YYREEE (reference sequence). CDR3 sequence (DNA): TGTGCCAGCAGCCCCGGGTCCAACAATGAGCAGTTCTTC. Residues: CASSPGSNNEQFF.

The chain links TRBV5-6 to TRBJ1-2; D not resolved. This CDR3 comprises 14 residues. Germline V gene sequence: CDR1 SGHDT, CDR2 YYEEEE. V dropped 2 bases and J dropped 7 bases, with 15 bases sitting between them. The CDR3 is CASSLSRSGGGYTF. CDR3 coding DNA: TGTGCCAGCAGCTTATCTCGATCAGGAGGTGGCTACACCTTC.

The genes are TRBV13 and TRBJ1-5; D possibly corresponds to TRBD1 (6 bases). The V end was cut by 8 bases, the J end by 4 bases, with 9 bases between. This CDR3 contains 12 residues. Germline loops: CDR1 PRHDT, CDR2 FYEKMQ (reference sequence). CDR3 DNA sequence: TGTGCCAGCTCAGGGGAAAATCAGCCCCAGCATTTT. Amino acids: CASSGENQPQHF.